This passage covers 3 T cell receptor beta chains from one sample sequenced in a study of regulatory T cells in long-lasting Graves disease. Building of the TCR beta libraries involved iRepertoire HTBI primers and Arm-PCR of CDR3 regions. TCRdb called the multiplex PCR reads again in MiXCR, with one record for every CDR3 protein. The table lists roughly 420,000 distinct CDR3 sequences, over 15% of them singletons. Time point described: newly diagnosed GD, antithyroid drugs for less than 3 months. Researchers made the TCR library from RNA that was extracted from PBMCs. This sample also belongs to another study, concerning T cells in Graves' hyperthyroidism and ophthalmopathy.

The starting material was peripheral blood mononuclear cells (PBMCs), obtained at new diagnosis, from a patient treated with antithyroid drugs. Source of these receptors: a woman between 18 and 29 years old with Graves disease.

For this clonotype: A read error may produce the germline difference seen at one junction end. CDR3 sequence: CASSSLGLAVDNEQLF. As DNA, the CDR3 is TGTGCCAGCAGTTCCCTAGGACTAGCGGTCGACAATGAGCAGCTCTTC. V and J are TRBV28 and TRBJ2-1, with 10 nucleotides matching TRBD2. Per the germline V gene, CDR1 is MDHEN and CDR2 is SYDVKM. The length of the CDR3 is 16 residues.

This clonotype was seen at least ten times. This chain uses TRBV6-1 with TRBJ1-2; a possible D gene is TRBD1 (6 bases). Germline V gene sequence: CDR1 MNHNS, CDR2 SASEGT. The V end lost 3 bases, the J end lost 8 bases, and 16 bases lay between the germline ends. This CDR3 is 14 amino acids long. CDR3 sequence (DNA): TGTGCCAGCAGTGAGGGGGGGGCGCGTGTAGGCTACACCTTC. Protein sequence: CASSEGGARVGYTF.

At least ten counts were recorded for this clonotype. V and J are TRBV27 and TRBJ2-2; no clear D. V was cut by 0 bases and J by 7 bases, with 9 bases left in between. Germline V CDR1 and CDR2: MNHEY, SMNVEV (reference sequence). The CDR3 sequence is 14 residues long. CDR3 DNA: TGTGCCAGCAGTTTATCTGCGGTGGTCGGGGAGCTGTTTTTT. Translating it yields CASSLSAVVGELFF.